This is a list of T cell receptor beta chains from one sample in a study of T cell changes during pregnancy in multiple sclerosis. Assay used: immunoSEQ multiplex PCR; TCRdb lists only in-frame clones, some missing. The repertoire holds approximately 50,000 clones, with 92% as singletons. Here the sequenced sample was CD4+ T cells from peripheral blood mononuclear cells, taken after pregnancy. These receptor sequences come from a female donor with multiple sclerosis, enrolled in a pregnancy study. CDR3s include the opening cysteine and the closing phenylalanine or tryptophan. D genes are given only for firm matches. The listing skips clone size in some rows; elsewhere it reads once, few, many or a size class.

CDR3 protein | CDR3 DNA | J gene | D gene | clone size | V gene | CDR3 length
CASSVATAMNTEAFF | TGTGCCAGCAGCGTAGCTACAGCCATGAACACTGAAGCTTTCTTT | TRBJ1-1 | NA | NA | TRBV9 | 15
CASSPDTGTEAFF | TGTGCCAGCTCACCCGACACAGGTACTGAAGCTTTCTTT | TRBJ1-1 | NA | NA | TRBV18 | 13
CASSAGPPALHEQYF | TGTGCCAGCAGTGCTGGGCCCCCAGCTCTCCACGAGCAGTACTTC | TRBJ2-7 | NA | NA | TRBV25-1 | 15
CASSSGRALFNEQFF | TGTGCCAGTAGTAGCGGGAGGGCCTTGTTTAATGAGCAGTTCTTC | TRBJ2-1 | TRBD2 | NA | TRBV19 | 15
CASSSLIGTGGERYTF | TGTGCCAGCTCTTCACTTATTGGGACAGGGGGCGAACGCTACACCTTC | TRBJ1-2 | TRBD1 | NA | TRBV18 | 16
CASRAAQVPGQPYEQYF | TGTGCCAGCAGAGCCGCCCAGGTTCCGGGACAACCCTACGAGCAGTACTTC | TRBJ2-7 | NA | NA | TRBV7-2 | 17
CAISENAGYRGTGELFF | TGTGCCATCAGTGAGAACGCAGGGTACCGTGGCACCGGGGAGCTGTTTTTT | TRBJ2-2 | NA | NA | TRBV10-3 | 17
CASSPTGGWQPQHF | TGTGCCAGTAGTCCGACAGGGGGCTGGCAGCCCCAGCATTTT | TRBJ1-5 | TRBD1 | NA | TRBV19 | 14
CASTRQDGHQPQHF | TGTGCCAGCACCCGACAGGACGGACATCAGCCCCAGCATTTT | TRBJ1-5 | NA | NA | TRBV6-1 | 14
CASSYGTSDTYEQYF | TGCGCCAGCAGCTATGGGACTAGCGACACCTACGAGCAGTACTTC | TRBJ2-7 | TRBD2 | NA | TRBV5-1 | 15
CASGPTDGGAPGTQYF | TGTGCTAGTGGCCCGACCGACGGGGGGGCGCCAGGGACCCAGTACTTC | TRBJ2-5 | TRBD2 | once | TRBV12-5 | 16
CASSAGSWDTQYF | TGCGCCAGCAGCGCTGGGAGCTGGGATACGCAGTATTTT | TRBJ2-3 | NA | NA | TRBV5-1 | 13
CASDTSYEQYF | TGTGCCAGCGACACCTCATACGAGCAGTACTTC | TRBJ2-7 | NA | NA | TRBV6-1 | 11
CASSYGGPGNQPQHF | TGTGCCAGTAGTTACGGGGGGCCAGGCAATCAGCCCCAGCATTTT | TRBJ1-5 | NA | NA | TRBV19 | 15
CASRGGQRLGMNTEAFF | TGTGCCAGCAGAGGAGGACAGAGATTGGGGATGAACACTGAAGCTTTCTTT | TRBJ1-1 | NA | NA | TRBV7-9 | 17
CASSILTGRGDEKLFF | TGTGCCAGTAGTATTTTAACCGGCAGGGGGGATGAAAAACTGTTTTTT | TRBJ1-4 | TRBD1 | NA | TRBV19 | 16